This T cell receptor (beta chain) was captured by sequencing in a study of CD8+ T cells in alopecia areata. Study-wide context: Treated patients were dosed with oral tofacitinib, taking 5 to 10 mg twice daily.

Once RNA had been extracted, it was reverse transcribed into cDNA to act as the sequencing template. Clones were read by immunoSEQ multiplex PCR, and TCRdb kept only the in-frame ones, dropping some. This sample has about 180,000 clones, with 51% found just once. Study-wide results and caveats: Treatment with tofacitinib significantly lowered scalp clonality and reduced expanded CD8+ clones among the top 100. Between patients, shared TCR sequences were less clear than in mice. This was possibly due in part to HLA diversity in the patient population. As there was one nonresponder, how baseline CD8+ expansion relates to response remains uncertain.

The CDR3 has 16 residues. Germline assignment: CDR1 SGDLS and CDR2 YYNGEE. V was pared by 4 bases and J by 5 bases, with 21 bases between. Treatment here: oral pan-JAK inhibitor, 5-10 mg twice daily. As for this clone: Its target is not known.

The chain carries TRBV9 and TRBJ1-2, with D possibly matching TRBD1 (6 bases). The specimen was CD8+ T cells sorted from blood, collected at roughly week 53, from a patient treated with tofacitinib. The clonotype originates from a human donor with alopecia areata. The CDR3 sequence is CASSSRPGHRTYGYTF. Written as DNA, the CDR3 is TGTGCCAGCAGCTCTCGGCCGGGACACCGAACTTATGGCTACACCTTC.